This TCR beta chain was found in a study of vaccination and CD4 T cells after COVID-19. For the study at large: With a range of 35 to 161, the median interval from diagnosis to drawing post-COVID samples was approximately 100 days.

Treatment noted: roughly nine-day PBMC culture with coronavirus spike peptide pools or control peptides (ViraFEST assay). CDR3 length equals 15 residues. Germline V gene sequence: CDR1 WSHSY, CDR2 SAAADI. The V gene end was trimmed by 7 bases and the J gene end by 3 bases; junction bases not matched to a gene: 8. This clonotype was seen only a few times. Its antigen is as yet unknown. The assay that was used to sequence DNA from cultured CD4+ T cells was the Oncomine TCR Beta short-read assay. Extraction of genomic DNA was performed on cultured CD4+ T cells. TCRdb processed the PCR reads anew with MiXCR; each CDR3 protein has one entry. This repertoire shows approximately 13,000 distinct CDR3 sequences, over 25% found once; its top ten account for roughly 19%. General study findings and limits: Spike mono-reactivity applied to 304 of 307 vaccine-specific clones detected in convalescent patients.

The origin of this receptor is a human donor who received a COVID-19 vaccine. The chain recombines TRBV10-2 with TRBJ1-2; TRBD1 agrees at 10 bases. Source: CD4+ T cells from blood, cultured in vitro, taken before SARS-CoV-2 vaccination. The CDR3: CASTPGQGTHYGYTF. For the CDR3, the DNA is TGCGCCAGCACACCGGGACAGGGGACCCACTATGGCTACACCTTC.